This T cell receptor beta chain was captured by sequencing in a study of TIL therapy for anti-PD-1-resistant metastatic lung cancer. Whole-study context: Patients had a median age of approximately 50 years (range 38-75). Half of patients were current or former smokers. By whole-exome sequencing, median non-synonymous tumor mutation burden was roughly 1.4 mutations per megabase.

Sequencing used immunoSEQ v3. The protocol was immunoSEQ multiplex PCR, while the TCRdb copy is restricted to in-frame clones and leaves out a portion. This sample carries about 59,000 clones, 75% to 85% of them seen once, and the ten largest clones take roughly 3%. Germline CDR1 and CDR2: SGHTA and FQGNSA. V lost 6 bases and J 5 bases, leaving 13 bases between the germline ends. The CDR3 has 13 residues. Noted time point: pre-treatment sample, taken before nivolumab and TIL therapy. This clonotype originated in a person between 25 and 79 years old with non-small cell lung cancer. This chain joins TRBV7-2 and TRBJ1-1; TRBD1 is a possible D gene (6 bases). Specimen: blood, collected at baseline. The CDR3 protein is CASRLGGATEAFF. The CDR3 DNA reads TGTGCCAGCAGATTGGGGGGGGCGACTGAAGCTTTCTTT.